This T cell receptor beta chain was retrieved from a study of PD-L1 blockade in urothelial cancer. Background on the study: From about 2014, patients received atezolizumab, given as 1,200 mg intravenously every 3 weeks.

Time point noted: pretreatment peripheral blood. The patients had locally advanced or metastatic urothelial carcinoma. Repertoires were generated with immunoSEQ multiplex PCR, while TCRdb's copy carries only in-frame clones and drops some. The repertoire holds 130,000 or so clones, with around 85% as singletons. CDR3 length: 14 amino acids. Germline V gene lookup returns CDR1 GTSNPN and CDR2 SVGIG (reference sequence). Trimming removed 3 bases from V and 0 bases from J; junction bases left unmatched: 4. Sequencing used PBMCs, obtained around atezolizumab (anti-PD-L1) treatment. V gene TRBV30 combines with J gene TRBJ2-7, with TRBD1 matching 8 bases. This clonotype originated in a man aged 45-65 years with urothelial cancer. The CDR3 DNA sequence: TGTGCCTGGAGCAGGGGGCTGGGCTCCTACGAGCAGTACTTC. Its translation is CAWSRGLGSYEQYF.